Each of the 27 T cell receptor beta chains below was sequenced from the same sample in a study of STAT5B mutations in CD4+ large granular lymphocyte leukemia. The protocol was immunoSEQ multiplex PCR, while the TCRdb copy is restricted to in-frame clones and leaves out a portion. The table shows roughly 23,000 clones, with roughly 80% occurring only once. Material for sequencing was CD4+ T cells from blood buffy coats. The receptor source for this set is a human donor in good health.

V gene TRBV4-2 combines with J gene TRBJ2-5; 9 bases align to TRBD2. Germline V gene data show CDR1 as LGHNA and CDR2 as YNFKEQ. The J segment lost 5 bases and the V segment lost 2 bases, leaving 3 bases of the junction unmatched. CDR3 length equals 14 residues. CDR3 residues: CASSQTLAGETQYF. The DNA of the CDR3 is TGTGCCAGCAGCCAAACCCTAGCGGGGGAGACCCAGTACTTC.

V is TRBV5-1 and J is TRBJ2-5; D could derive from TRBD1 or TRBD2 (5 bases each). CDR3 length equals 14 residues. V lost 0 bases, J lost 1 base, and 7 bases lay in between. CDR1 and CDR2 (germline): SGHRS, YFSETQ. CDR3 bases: TGCGCCAGCAGCTTGGGGGGACCCCAAGAGACCCAGTACTTC. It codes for CASSLGGPQETQYF.

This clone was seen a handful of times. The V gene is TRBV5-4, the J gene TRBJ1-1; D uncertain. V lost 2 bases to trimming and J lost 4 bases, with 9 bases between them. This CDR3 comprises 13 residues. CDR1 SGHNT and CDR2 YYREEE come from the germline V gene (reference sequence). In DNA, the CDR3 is TGTGCCAGCAGCTTACAGATTTCCACTGAAGCTTTCTTT. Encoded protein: CASSLQISTEAFF.

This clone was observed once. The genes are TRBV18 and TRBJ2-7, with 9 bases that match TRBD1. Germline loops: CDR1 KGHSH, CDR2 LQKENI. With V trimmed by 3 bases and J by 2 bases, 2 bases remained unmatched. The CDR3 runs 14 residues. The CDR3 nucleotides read TGTGCCAGCTCACCGGGGACAGGGACCTACGAGCAGTACTTC. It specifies CASSPGTGTYEQYF.

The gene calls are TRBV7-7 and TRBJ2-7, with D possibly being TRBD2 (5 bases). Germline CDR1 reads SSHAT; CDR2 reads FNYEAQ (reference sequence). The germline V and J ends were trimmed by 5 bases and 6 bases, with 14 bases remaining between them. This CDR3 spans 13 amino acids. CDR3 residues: CASSREVGAEQYF. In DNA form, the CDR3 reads TGTGCCAGCAGCCGAGAGGTGGGAGCCGAGCAGTACTTC.

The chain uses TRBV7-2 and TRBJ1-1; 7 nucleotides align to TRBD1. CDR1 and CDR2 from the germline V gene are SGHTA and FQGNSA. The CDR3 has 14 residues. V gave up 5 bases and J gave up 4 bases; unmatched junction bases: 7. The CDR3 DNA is TGTGCCAGCAGCCAAACAGGGGTTCGCACTGAAGCTTTCTTT. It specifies CASSQTGVRTEAFF.

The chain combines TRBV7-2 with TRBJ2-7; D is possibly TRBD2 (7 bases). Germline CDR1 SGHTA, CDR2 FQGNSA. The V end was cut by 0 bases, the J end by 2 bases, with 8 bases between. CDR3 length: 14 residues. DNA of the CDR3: TGTGCCAGCAGCTTAGCGGGGGGGCCCTACGAGCAGTACTTC. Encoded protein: CASSLAGGPYEQYF.

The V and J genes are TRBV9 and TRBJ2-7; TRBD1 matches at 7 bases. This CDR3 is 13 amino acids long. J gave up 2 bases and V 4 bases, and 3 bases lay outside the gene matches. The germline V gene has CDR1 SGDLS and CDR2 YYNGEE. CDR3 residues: CASSPQGAYEQYF. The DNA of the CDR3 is TGTGCCAGCAGCCCCCAGGGGGCCTACGAGCAGTACTTC.

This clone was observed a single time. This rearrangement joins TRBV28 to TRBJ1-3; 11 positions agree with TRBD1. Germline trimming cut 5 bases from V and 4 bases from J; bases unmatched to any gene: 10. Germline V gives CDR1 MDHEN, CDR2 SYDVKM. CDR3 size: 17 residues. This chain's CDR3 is CASSEHIGTGGGNTIYF. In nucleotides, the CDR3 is TGTGCCAGCAGTGAGCATATTGGGACAGGGGGAGGAAACACCATATATTTT.

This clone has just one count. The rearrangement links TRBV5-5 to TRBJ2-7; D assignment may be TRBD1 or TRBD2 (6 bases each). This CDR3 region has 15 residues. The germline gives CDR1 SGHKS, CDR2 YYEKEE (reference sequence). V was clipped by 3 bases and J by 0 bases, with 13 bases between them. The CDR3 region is CASSWGHGSSYEQYF. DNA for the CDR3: TGTGCCAGCAGCTGGGGGCACGGGAGCTCCTACGAGCAGTACTTC.

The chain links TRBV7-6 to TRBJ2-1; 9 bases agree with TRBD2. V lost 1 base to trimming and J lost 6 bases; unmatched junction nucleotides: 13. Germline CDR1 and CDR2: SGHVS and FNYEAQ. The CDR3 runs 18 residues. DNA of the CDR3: TGTGCCAGCAGCTTAGAAGTTCTAGCGGGAATCGCAGGCAATGAGCAGTTCTTC. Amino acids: CASSLEVLAGIAGNEQFF.

The CDR3 region has the DNA TGTGCCATCAGTGAGTCTTCATGGGGTACAGATACGCAGTATTTT. The encoded protein is CAISESSWGTDTQYF. The rearrangement links TRBV10-3 to TRBJ2-3, with D uncertain. Trimming left V 0 bases short and J 3 bases short, with 10 bases between. CDR3 length: 15 residues. In germline, CDR1 is ENHRY, CDR2 SYGVKD.

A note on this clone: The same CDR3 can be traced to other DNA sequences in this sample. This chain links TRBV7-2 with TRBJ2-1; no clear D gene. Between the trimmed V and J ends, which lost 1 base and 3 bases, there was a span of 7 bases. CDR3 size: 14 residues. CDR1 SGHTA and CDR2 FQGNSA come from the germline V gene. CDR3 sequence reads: CASSLVGGYNEQFF. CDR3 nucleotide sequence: TGTGCCAGCAGCTTAGTGGGCGGCTACAATGAGCAGTTCTTC. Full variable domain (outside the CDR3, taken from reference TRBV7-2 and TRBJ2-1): GAGVSQSPSNKVTEKGKDVELRCDPISGHTALYWYRQSLGQGLEFLIYFQGNSAPDKSGLPSDRFSAERTGGSVSTLTIQRTQQEDSAVYLCASSLVGGYNEQFFGPGTRLTVL.

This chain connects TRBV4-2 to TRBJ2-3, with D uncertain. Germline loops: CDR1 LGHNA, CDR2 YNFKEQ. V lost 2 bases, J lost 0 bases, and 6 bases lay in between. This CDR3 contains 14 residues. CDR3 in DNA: TGTGCCAGCAGCCAACAGACTAGCACAGATACGCAGTATTTT. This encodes CASSQQTSTDTQYF.

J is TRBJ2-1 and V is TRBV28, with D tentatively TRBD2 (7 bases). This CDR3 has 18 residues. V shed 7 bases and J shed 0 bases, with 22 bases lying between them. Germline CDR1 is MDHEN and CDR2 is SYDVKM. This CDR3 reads CASTLYWEGGLSYNEQFF. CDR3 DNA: TGTGCCAGCACCCTGTATTGGGAGGGGGGGCTCTCCTACAATGAGCAGTTCTTC.

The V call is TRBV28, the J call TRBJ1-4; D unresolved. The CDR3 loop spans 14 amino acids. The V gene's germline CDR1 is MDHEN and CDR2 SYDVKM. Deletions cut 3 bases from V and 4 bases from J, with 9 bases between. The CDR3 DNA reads TGTGCCAGCAGTTTTTCTGGTGATAATGAAAAACTGTTTTTT. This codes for CASSFSGDNEKLFF. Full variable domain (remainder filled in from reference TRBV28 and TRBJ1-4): DVKVTQSSRYLVKRTGEKVFLECVQDMDHENMFWYRQDPGLGLRLIYFSYDVKMKEKGDIPEGYSVSREKKERFSLILESASTNQTSMYLCASSFSGDNEKLFFGSGTQLSVL.

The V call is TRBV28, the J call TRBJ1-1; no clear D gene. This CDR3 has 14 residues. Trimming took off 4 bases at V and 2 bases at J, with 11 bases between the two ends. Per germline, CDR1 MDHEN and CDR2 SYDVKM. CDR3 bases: TGTGCCAGCAGTTCTCCCTCAGATAACACTGAAGCTTTCTTT. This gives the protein CASSSPSDNTEAFF.

The CDR3 bases are TGTGCCAGCGGCGCCCCGGGACAGGGGGCCTACGAGCAGTACTTC. Translation gives CASGAPGQGAYEQYF. The chain couples TRBV25-1 to TRBJ2-7, with 11 bases aligning to TRBD1. V shed 8 bases and J 2 bases; nucleotides not matched to a gene: 8. The CDR3 extends over 15 amino acids. Germline V lookup: CDR1 MGHDK, CDR2 SYGVNS.

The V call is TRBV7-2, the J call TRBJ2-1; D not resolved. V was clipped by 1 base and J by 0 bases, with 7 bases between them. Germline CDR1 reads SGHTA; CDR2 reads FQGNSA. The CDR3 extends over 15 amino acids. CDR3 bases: TGTGCCAGCAGCTTAGTTCCTAACTCCTACAATGAGCAGTTCTTC. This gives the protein CASSLVPNSYNEQFF.

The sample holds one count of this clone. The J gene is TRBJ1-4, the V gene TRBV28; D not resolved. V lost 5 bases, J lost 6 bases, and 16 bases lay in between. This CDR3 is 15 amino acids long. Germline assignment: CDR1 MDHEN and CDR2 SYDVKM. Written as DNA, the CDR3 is TGTGCCAGCAGTACGCTCGGAGGGCAGGATGAAAAACTGTTTTTT. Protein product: CASSTLGGQDEKLFF.

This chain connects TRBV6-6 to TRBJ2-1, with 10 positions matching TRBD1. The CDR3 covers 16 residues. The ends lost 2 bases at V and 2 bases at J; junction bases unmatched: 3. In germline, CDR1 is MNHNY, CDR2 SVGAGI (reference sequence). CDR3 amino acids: CASSYPGQGAYNEQFF. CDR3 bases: TGTGCCAGCAGTTACCCAGGACAGGGGGCCTACAATGAGCAGTTCTTC.

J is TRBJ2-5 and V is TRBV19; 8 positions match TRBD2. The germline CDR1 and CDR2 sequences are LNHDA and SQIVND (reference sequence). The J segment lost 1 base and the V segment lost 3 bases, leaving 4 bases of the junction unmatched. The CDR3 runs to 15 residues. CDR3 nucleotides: TGTGCCAGTAGTATTTCGCGGGGGGTCCAAGAGACCCAGTACTTC. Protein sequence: CASSISRGVQETQYF.

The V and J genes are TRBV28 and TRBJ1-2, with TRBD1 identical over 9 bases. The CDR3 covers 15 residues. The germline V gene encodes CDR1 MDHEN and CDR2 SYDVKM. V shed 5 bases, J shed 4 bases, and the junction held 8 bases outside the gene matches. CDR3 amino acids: CASSPRDRDGYGYTF. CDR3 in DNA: TGTGCCAGCAGTCCCCGGGACAGGGATGGCTATGGCTACACCTTC.

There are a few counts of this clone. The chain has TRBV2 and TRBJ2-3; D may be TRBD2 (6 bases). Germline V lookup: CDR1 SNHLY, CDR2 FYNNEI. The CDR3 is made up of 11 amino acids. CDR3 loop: CDARGKKGQYF. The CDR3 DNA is TGTGATGCTCGCGGGAAGAAAGGGCAGTATTTT.

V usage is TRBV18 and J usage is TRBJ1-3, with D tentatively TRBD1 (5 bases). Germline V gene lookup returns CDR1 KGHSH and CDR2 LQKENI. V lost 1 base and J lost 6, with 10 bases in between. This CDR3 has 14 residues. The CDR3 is CASSPLQGLNTIYF. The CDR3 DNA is TGTGCCAGCTCACCACTGCAGGGACTAAACACCATATATTTT.

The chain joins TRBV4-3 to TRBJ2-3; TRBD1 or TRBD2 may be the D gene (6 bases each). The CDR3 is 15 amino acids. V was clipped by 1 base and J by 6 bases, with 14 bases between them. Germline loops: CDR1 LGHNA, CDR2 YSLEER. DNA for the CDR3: TGCGCCAGCAGCCAAGCGGGGGCGGCCTGGGATACGCAGTATTTT. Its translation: CASSQAGAAWDTQYF.

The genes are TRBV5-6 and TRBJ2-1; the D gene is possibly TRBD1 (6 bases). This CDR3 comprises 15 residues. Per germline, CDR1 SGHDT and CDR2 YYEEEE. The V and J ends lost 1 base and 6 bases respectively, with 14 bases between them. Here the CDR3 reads CASSLTGRLGNEQFF. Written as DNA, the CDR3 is TGTGCCAGCAGCTTGACAGGGCGGCTGGGCAATGAGCAGTTCTTC.